At least ten counts were recorded for the clone carrying this TCR beta chain. Its target is unknown. The CDR3 totals 13 residues. Looked up from germline, CDR1 is SGHDT and CDR2 is YYEEEE. V lost 3 bases to trimming and J lost 7 bases, with 11 bases between them. The sample is drawn from a study of T cell repertoires in cytomegalovirus infection. Whole-study context: Both a matching HLA type and CMV infection were indicated by public TCR beta signatures.

TCRdb redid the calling of the reads with MiXCR, one entry per CDR3 protein. The table lists about 460,000 distinct CDR3 sequences, roughly 10% of them singletons. Points from the study as a whole: The response measured ex vivo was dominated by TCR beta clonotypes (HLA-C-restricted and CMV-specific).

The sequencing sample was made of PBMCs. This clonotype was obtained from a human donor in good health (CMV status not recorded). Some clones in this sample may be carry-over from other donors' samples. The rearrangement joins TRBV5-6 to TRBJ1-5; no clear D gene. In DNA, the CDR3 is TGTGCCAGCAGCTCTCGATGGAGGCAGCCCCAGCATTTT. Its protein product is CASSSRWRQPQHF.